This TCR beta chain was captured in a study of cytomegalovirus exposure and HLA in healthy donors. Overall study findings and caveats: Sequencing probably produced one cluster of sequence variants that were highly shared.

Trimming took off 6 bases at V and 0 bases at J, with 13 bases between the two ends. Germline CDR1 is SGHTA and CDR2 is FQGTGA. The CDR3 runs to 15 residues. The study ran its PCR with 60 Vbeta and 13 Jbeta primers. Repertoires were generated with immunoSEQ multiplex PCR, while TCRdb's copy carries only in-frame clones and drops some. The sample shows some 170,000 clones, under 80% of them seen only once. With respect to this clone: Its antigen is as yet unknown.

J is TRBJ2-3 and V is TRBV7-3, with D maybe TRBD1 (6 bases). Sequenced input: PBMCs. The sequence was obtained from a human donor in good health. CDR3: CASSRIGTSTDTQYF. As DNA, the CDR3 is TGTGCCAGCAGTCGTATCGGGACAAGCACAGATACGCAGTATTTT.